The text below deals with one TCR beta chain. The CDR3 spans 14 residues. The germline V gene has CDR1 GTSNPN and CDR2 SVGIG (reference sequence). V shed 4 bases and J 2 bases; nucleotides not matched to a gene: 7. This entry belongs to a study of blood T cell repertoires in COVID-19. About the study: Samples came from the United States, Italy and Spain, spanning acute and convalescent COVID-19. T cells, B-cell-depleted T cells, or PBMCs supplied cDNA or gDNA.

Source study methods: Amplifying reference gene primers gave estimates of nucleated cell counts. Here immunoSEQ multiplex PCR was the method, and the copy in TCRdb shows in-frame clones only, minus some. V, J and clone size reflect that table, while D and trimming were determined from the DNA. The table includes roughly 310,000 clones, over 75% detected once. Sequenced material: peripheral blood. The receptor comes from a woman aged 45 to 65 with active or convalescent COVID-19. The rearrangement links TRBV30 to TRBJ1-2, with 7 bases matching TRBD1. The CDR3 loop reads CAWTRDSLNYGYTF. CDR3 nucleotide sequence: TGTGCCTGGACCAGGGACAGTCTCAACTATGGCTACACCTTC.